Each of the 11 T cell receptor beta chains below was sequenced from the same sample in a study of Graves' ophthalmopathy and Graves' hyperthyroidism. The TCR beta CDR3 regions underwent amplification from RNA transcripts. After a first-round RT-PCR with HTBI primers, a second-round multiplex PCR was run. Using its own MiXCR run on the multiplex PCR reads, TCRdb lists one record per CDR3 protein. The table shows hundreds of thousands of distinct CDR3 sequences, with under 50% occurring only once. Sequencing was done on a sample of peripheral blood. The receptors originated from an adult man with Graves' ophthalmopathy.

This clonotype has ten or more counts. The genes are TRBV29-1 and TRBJ2-7, with D unresolved. Trimming took off 0 bases at V and 4 bases at J, with 7 bases between the two ends. Looked up from germline, CDR1 is SQVTM and CDR2 is ANQGSEA. The CDR3 is 12 residues long. CDR3 DNA: TGCAGCGTTGAAGAAAGAGATTACGAGCAGTACTTC. It specifies CSVEERDYEQYF.

This chain uses TRBV7-2 with TRBJ2-7; TRBD1 matches 9 bases. The CDR3 length is 15 residues. J lost 5 bases, V lost 7 bases, and 12 bases had no gene match. Germline lookup yields CDR1 SGHTA and CDR2 FQGNSA. The CDR3 region is CASNLAGTGTDEQYF. The CDR3 nucleotides read TGTGCCAGCAACCTCGCCGGGACAGGGACCGACGAGCAGTACTTC.

This clonotype came up once. It may be a read error: a sequence one base away is much more abundant. The chain couples TRBV12-3 or TRBV12-4 to TRBJ2-7, with 10 bases fitting TRBD1. The CDR3 runs 15 residues. The CDR3 sequence: CAGSSGTGASYEQYF. CDR3 DNA sequence: TGTGCCGGCAGTTCCGGGACAGGGGCATCCTACGAGCAGTACTTC.

This clonotype was seen ten or more times. This chain joins TRBV12-3 or TRBV12-4 and TRBJ1-2; 9 bases align to TRBD1. The CDR3 covers 13 residues. V lost 6 bases, J lost 8 bases, and 7 bases stayed unmatched. CDR3 region: CASRRTGAGGYTF. The DNA of the CDR3 is TGTGCCAGCAGACGGACAGGGGCGGGCGGCTACACCTTC.

This clonotype showed up just once. The genes are TRBV29-1 and TRBJ1-3; 9 bases are shared with TRBD1. CDR3 length: 14 residues. The trim removed 6 bases at V and 0 bases at J, leaving 3 bases unmatched. Germline CDR1 is SQVTM and CDR2 is ANQGSEA. The CDR3, as DNA: TGCAGCGTAGGACAGGGGACCTCTGGAAACACCATATATTTT. It encodes CSVGQGTSGNTIYF.

This clonotype came up a few times. This sequence joins TRBV30 and TRBJ1-6; D unresolved. This CDR3 is 13 amino acids long. The germline V gene encodes CDR1 GTSNPN and CDR2 SVGIG (reference sequence). V lost 2 bases, J lost 14 bases, and 16 bases lay in between. Here the CDR3 reads CAWSRQTPGALHF. In DNA form, the CDR3 reads TGTGCCTGGAGTCGGCAGACTCCAGGAGCCCTCCACTTT.

The CDR3 reads CSAGTSGGSRRETQYF. The CDR3 nucleotides are TGCAGTGCTGGGACTAGCGGGGGATCTCGGCGGGAGACCCAGTACTTC. The chain recombines TRBV20-1 with TRBJ2-5, with 14 bases that match TRBD2. Per germline, CDR1 DFQATT and CDR2 SNEGSKA (reference sequence). The junction had 10 bases not matched to a gene; V was cut back by 5 bases and J by 5 bases. The CDR3 contains 16 residues.

Comments on this clonotype: Mismatch with germline at one junction end may stem from a read error. This chain uses TRBV5-1 with TRBJ1-5, with 7 bases that match TRBD1. The CDR3 loop spans 16 amino acids. Germline V gene lookup returns CDR1 SGHRS and CDR2 YFSETQ. The CDR3 sequence is CASSSPQTGLNQLQHF. CDR3 sequence (DNA): TGCGCCAGCAGCTCTCCCCAGACAGGGTTAAATCAGCTCCAGCATTTT.

This clonotype showed up many times. The rearrangement links TRBV10-3 to TRBJ2-3; D gene unclear. The CDR3 has 12 residues. Per the germline V gene, CDR1 is ENHRY and CDR2 is SYGVKD. Trimming pared 4 bases from V and 0 bases from J, leaving 2 bases between. The CDR3 sequence is CAISGSTDTQYF. DNA of the CDR3: TGTGCCATCAGTGGGAGCACAGATACGCAGTATTTT.

This clonotype has a count of ten or more. The gene calls are TRBV29-1 and TRBJ1-1; a possible D gene is TRBD1 (6 bases). The germline V gene encodes CDR1 SQVTM and CDR2 ANQGSEA. There are 15 residues in the CDR3. Trimming stripped 1 base from V and 4 bases from J, with 16 bases between. CDR3 DNA sequence: TGCAGCGTTGAAGGAAGGGGGGGCCCGGGCACTGAAGCTTTCTTT. Amino acid sequence: CSVEGRGGPGTEAFF.

To note about this clonotype: Being one base from a much bigger clone, this may be a read error. The rearrangement uses TRBV19 and TRBJ1-5, with D possibly matching TRBD1 (5 bases). The germline CDR1 and CDR2 sequences are LNHDA and SQIVND (reference sequence). V was cut by 7 bases and J by 6 bases, with 28 bases left in between. The CDR3 totals 18 residues. CDR3 nucleotides: TGTGCCAGTACCCCGGGAGGCCGGGGCCTTTGGTACGGTCAGCCCCAGCATTTT. Translation gives CASTPGGRGLWYGQPQHF.